The 18 T cell receptor beta chains below all came from one sample that was sequenced in a study of T cells in tuberculosis. Assay: immunoSEQ multiplex PCR; the TCRdb copy retains only in-frame clones and omits some. The table includes about 28,000 clones, around 90% detected once. Sequencing was carried out using PBMCs. All receptors derive from a donor aged 10-29 years with latent tuberculosis or without tuberculosis infection.

The CDR3 DNA follows: TGTGCCAGCAGTCCTGACAGGGGACAGCCCCAGCATTTT. Its translation: CASSPDRGQPQHF. This sequence joins TRBV27 and TRBJ1-5; 8 bases line up with TRBD1. J gave up 7 bases and V 5 bases, and 4 bases lay outside the gene matches. This CDR3 spans 13 amino acids. Germline V lookup: CDR1 MNHEY, CDR2 SMNVEV (reference sequence).

This chain links TRBV5-1 with TRBJ2-1, with a tentative D call TRBD1 (5 bases). Germline assignment: CDR1 SGHRS and CDR2 YFSETQ. This CDR3 region has 18 residues. V dropped 4 bases and J dropped 0 bases, with 20 bases sitting between them. CDR3 in DNA: TGCGCCAGCAGCCCGACTCTTGGAAGACAGACCTCCTACAATGAGCAGTTCTTC. The encoded protein is CASSPTLGRQTSYNEQFF.

J is TRBJ1-1 and V is TRBV28; no clear D gene. CDR3 length equals 11 residues. Germline V gene lookup returns CDR1 MDHEN and CDR2 SYDVKM. V was pared by 11 bases and J by 1 base, with 8 bases between. The CDR3 here is CAAGKNTEAFF. For the CDR3, the DNA is TGTGCCGCGGGGAAGAACACTGAAGCTTTCTTT.

The chain carries TRBV6-5 and TRBJ2-2; D might be TRBD2 (5 bases). The CDR3 runs to 16 residues. V was shortened by 2 bases and J by 7 bases, with 17 bases between the two germline ends. Germline V gives CDR1 MNHEY, CDR2 SVGAGI. The CDR3 nucleotides read TGTGCCAGCAGTTACCTTCGTTCCGGGGATGACGGGGAGCTGTTTTTT. As protein: CASSYLRSGDDGELFF.

J is TRBJ2-7 and V is TRBV7-2, with 7 bases identical to TRBD1. CDR3 length equals 14 residues. CDR1 is SGHTA, CDR2 FQGNSA, per germline. With 3 bases clipped from V and 4 bases from J, the junction kept 6 bases outside the gene matches. The CDR3, as DNA: TGTGCCAGCAGCTTGGACAGGACTTTTTACGAGCAGTACTTC. This gives the protein CASSLDRTFYEQYF.

The rearrangement joins TRBV14 to TRBJ2-1, with TRBD2 matching 7 bases. The CDR3 loop spans 16 amino acids. V lost 3 bases, J lost 4 bases, and 9 bases stayed unmatched. Germline CDR1 is SGHDN and CDR2 is FVKESK. This CDR3 is CASSHSSGGLYNEQFF. DNA of the CDR3: TGTGCCAGCAGCCACAGTTCGGGGGGTCTTTACAATGAGCAGTTCTTC.

DNA of the CDR3: TGCGCCAGCAGCCAAGATTTGGACATAGCCTCCTACGAGCAGTACTTC. It specifies CASSQDLDIASYEQYF. This chain links TRBV4-1 with TRBJ2-7; D perhaps matches TRBD1 (5 bases). The CDR3 contains 16 residues. With 0 bases removed from V and 0 bases from J, the gap between germline ends came to 12 bases. Germline loops: CDR1 MGHRA, CDR2 YSYEKL.

This clone showed up just once. This rearrangement joins TRBV18 to TRBJ2-1, with TRBD2 identical over 8 bases. This CDR3 contains 16 residues. The V gene end was trimmed by 0 bases and the J gene end by 7 bases; junction bases not matched to a gene: 8. The V gene's germline CDR1 is KGHSH and CDR2 LQKENI. The CDR3 region has the DNA TGTGCCAGCTCACCACCTTCGGGACTAGTTAGGAATGAGCAGTTCTTC. It encodes CASSPPSGLVRNEQFF.

This chain joins TRBV6-6 and TRBJ2-3; weak D call: TRBD2 (5 bases). The CDR3 loop spans 13 amino acids. V was shortened by 3 bases and J by 8 bases, with 12 bases between the two germline ends. Germline V lookup: CDR1 MNHNY, CDR2 SVGAGI (reference sequence). CDR3 protein: CASSYLGVGTQYF. CDR3 DNA: TGTGCCAGCAGTTATCTGGGAGTGGGTACGCAGTATTTT.

V gene TRBV19 combines with J gene TRBJ1-1, with D uncertain. V was clipped by 5 bases and J by 3 bases, with 7 bases between them. From germline, CDR1 is LNHDA and CDR2 SQIVND (reference sequence). This CDR3 is 12 amino acids long. The CDR3 sequence: CASSESDTEAFF. CDR3 sequence (DNA): TGTGCCAGTAGTGAGAGTGACACTGAAGCTTTCTTT.

This clone was counted only a few times. The rearrangement links TRBV10-3 to TRBJ2-7; 7 bases align to TRBD2. Germline V gene lookup returns CDR1 ENHRY and CDR2 SYGVKD. The CDR3 runs to 15 residues. The V segment lost 4 bases and the J segment 2 bases; nucleotides outside the gene matches: 8. The CDR3 nucleotides read TGTGCCATCAGTGCGGGTACGGGGGGAACCTACGAGCAGTACTTC. Translated: CAISAGTGGTYEQYF.

This chain links TRBV2 with TRBJ2-4; D not resolved. V was pared by 6 bases and J by 0 bases, with 12 bases between. CDR3 length equals 15 residues. Germline assignment: CDR1 SNHLY and CDR2 FYNNEI. The chain's CDR3 is CASSAEALAKNIQYF. In nucleotides, the CDR3 is TGTGCCAGCAGCGCAGAAGCGCTAGCCAAAAACATTCAGTACTTC.

This chain uses TRBV6-6 with TRBJ2-3, with TRBD2 as a possible D gene (6 bases). V shed 7 bases and J shed 0 bases, with 11 bases lying between them. CDR1 MNHNY and CDR2 SVGAGI come from the germline V gene (reference sequence). This CDR3 comprises 14 residues. The CDR3 loop is CASTLAASTDTQYF. The DNA for the CDR3 is TGTGCCAGCACCTTAGCGGCTAGCACAGATACGCAGTATTTT.

The chain joins TRBV5-1 to TRBJ2-3, with TRBD2 identical over 9 bases. J lost 5 bases, V lost 4 bases, and 14 bases had no gene match. The CDR3 has 17 residues. The germline CDR1 and CDR2 sequences are SGHRS and YFSETQ. CDR3 coding DNA: TGCGCCAGCAGCCTGGGGACTAGCCAGCGCCTCAAAGATACGCAGTATTTT. The encoded protein is CASSLGTSQRLKDTQYF.

This chain uses TRBV5-4 with TRBJ2-7; D might be TRBD1 (5 bases). The CDR3 totals 14 residues. Germline values: CDR1 SGHNT, CDR2 YYREEE (reference sequence). V was clipped by 4 bases and J by 0 bases, with 11 bases between them. CDR3 sequence: CASSGPDTSYEQYF. The CDR3 DNA reads TGTGCCAGCAGCGGTCCGGACACCTCCTACGAGCAGTACTTC.

This sequence joins TRBV19 and TRBJ2-1, with TRBD1 matching over 8 bases. Germline V gene sequence: CDR1 LNHDA, CDR2 SQIVND (reference sequence). Germline trimming cut 6 bases from V and 8 bases from J; bases unmatched to any gene: 12. The CDR3 is 15 residues long. This chain's CDR3 is CASSATDRASDEQFF. DNA of the CDR3: TGTGCCAGTAGCGCCACGGACAGGGCATCCGATGAGCAGTTCTTC.

This chain uses TRBV9 with TRBJ1-2; 8 positions agree with TRBD1. This CDR3 is built from 15 residues. V trimming: 3 bases; J trimming: 3 bases; junction bases outside the gene matches: 7. Germline values: CDR1 SGDLS, CDR2 YYNGEE. In DNA form, the CDR3 reads TGTGCCAGCAGCGCAGGACAGGGTAATTACTATGGCTACACCTTC. Amino acid sequence: CASSAGQGNYYGYTF.

The chain joins TRBV23-1 to TRBJ2-6, with D tentatively TRBD1 (5 bases). TRBV23-1 counts as an open reading frame of uncertain function. This CDR3 has 17 amino acids. V lost 3 bases, J lost 12 bases, and 24 bases lay in between. DNA of the CDR3: TGCGCCAGCAGTCAGGAGTCCCGACCGATCTCAGGGTCCGTCCTGACTTTC. Translation gives CASSQESRPISGSVLTF.